Listed below are T cell receptor beta chains from one sample, sequenced in a study of T cells in localized non-small cell lung cancer. Sequenced by immunoSEQ multiplex PCR; TCRdb stores in-frame clones only, minus some. This sample has 130,000 or so clones, with roughly 90% found just once. Sequenced here: peripheral blood, sampled before any cancer treatment. These receptors were collected from a female donor older than 55 with stage I lung adenocarcinoma. Each CDR3 is given with its conserved first and last residue. The size of a clone is reported for some rows only, either as once, few or many, or as a class for expanded clones.

v_gene,j_gene,abundance,CDR3aa
TRBV5-1,TRBJ2-7,-,CASSSGQGTYEQYF
TRBV5-8,TRBJ1-1,few,CASSLVTRGWNTEAFF
TRBV21-1,TRBJ2-1,-,CASSKASDRFNEQFF
TRBV23-1,TRBJ2-3,-,CASSQNRTGIDTQYF
TRBV9,TRBJ1-1,-,CASSVVGLGDTEAFF
TRBV2,TRBJ2-1,-,CASKARLLSDEQFF
TRBV28,TRBJ2-3,-,CASSVLAEPSTDTQYF
TRBV5-1,TRBJ2-3,-,CASRPGGTDTQYF
TRBV28,TRBJ2-2,-,CASSYPGSSTTGELFF
TRBV11-2,TRBJ1-2,-,CASSPLVQGYGYTF
TRBV5-1,TRBJ2-2,-,CASSSSRGVSGELFF
TRBV19,TRBJ1-1,few,CASTLRGENTEAFF
TRBV11-2,TRBJ2-1,-,CASSLGAGGPVYEQFF
TRBV30,TRBJ2-1,-,CAWSGSSGSSSYNEQFF
TRBV27,TRBJ2-1,-,CASSRPGVYNEQFF
TRBV30,TRBJ2-5,once,CAWSVQAGWETQYF
TRBV9,TRBJ1-4,-,CASRGQGTNEKLFF
TRBV7-9,TRBJ2-7,-,CASSSVYEQYF
TRBV30,TRBJ2-5,-,CAWSDSGRAGWTQYF
TRBV7-2,TRBJ2-7,-,CASSLVASGSYEQYF
TRBV6-5,TRBJ2-7,once,CASRLRRIYEQYF
TRBV27,TRBJ2-5,-,CASSSLETQYF
TRBV27,TRBJ2-3,-,CASSLWRPSTDTQYF
TRBV9,TRBJ1-2,few,CASSGRTFYGYTF
TRBV7-8,TRBJ2-2,once,CASSLRGELFF
TRBV10-1,TRBJ2-2,-,CASSGTSGRVSAGELFF
TRBV6-5,TRBJ1-1,-,CASSYSDRWNTEAFF
TRBV9,TRBJ1-1,-,CASSPPMLGEAFF
TRBV7-2,TRBJ2-7,-,CASSTAQGYEQYF
TRBV7-5,TRBJ2-7,-,CARSLARGKHEQYF
TRBV7-7,TRBJ2-7,-,CASSPTSGSNNEQYF
TRBV15,TRBJ2-7,-,CATSRDWDSSYEQYF
TRBV7-3,TRBJ2-3,-,CASSSSRLAGADTQYF
TRBV19,TRBJ2-3,once,CASNPVGRLGADTQYF
TRBV5-4,TRBJ1-5,-,CASSLDGGTQHF
TRBV10-3,TRBJ1-1,-,CAISDGGGEAFF
TRBV2,TRBJ2-7,-,CASSERETYEQYF
TRBV5-1,TRBJ2-1,-,CASSDGGSYNEQFF
TRBV28,TRBJ1-2,-,CAAMTVTEGYTF
TRBV6-1,TRBJ2-5,-,CASSLAVIQETQYF
TRBV28,TRBJ1-1,-,CASSLGGQGYTEAFF